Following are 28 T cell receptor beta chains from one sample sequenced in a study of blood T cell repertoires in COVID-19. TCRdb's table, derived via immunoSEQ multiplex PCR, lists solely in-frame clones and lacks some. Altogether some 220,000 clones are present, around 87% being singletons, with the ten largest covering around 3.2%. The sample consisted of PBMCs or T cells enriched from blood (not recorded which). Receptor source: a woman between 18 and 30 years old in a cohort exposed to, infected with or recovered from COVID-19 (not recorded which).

The CDR3 loop is CASSEPGMNTEAFF. CDR3 DNA: TGCGCCAGCAGTGAGCCGGGGATGAACACTGAAGCTTTCTTT. The chain links TRBV10-2 to TRBJ1-1, with no clear D. There are 14 residues in the CDR3. Germline loops: CDR1 WSHSY, CDR2 SAAADI. V lost 2 bases, J lost 0 bases, and 7 bases lay in between.

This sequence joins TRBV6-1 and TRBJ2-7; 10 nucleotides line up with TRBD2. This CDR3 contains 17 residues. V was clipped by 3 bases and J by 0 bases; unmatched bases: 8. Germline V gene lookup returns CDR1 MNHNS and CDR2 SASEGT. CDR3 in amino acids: CASSESVLAGYSYEQYF. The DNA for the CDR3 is TGTGCCAGCAGTGAGAGTGTACTAGCGGGGTACTCCTACGAGCAGTACTTC.

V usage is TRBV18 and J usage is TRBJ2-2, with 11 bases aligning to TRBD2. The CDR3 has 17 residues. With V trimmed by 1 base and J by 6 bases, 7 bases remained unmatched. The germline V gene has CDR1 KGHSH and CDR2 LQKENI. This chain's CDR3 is CASSPRIAGGKPGELFF. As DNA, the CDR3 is TGTGCCAGCTCACCACGGATAGCGGGAGGGAAGCCCGGGGAGCTGTTTTTT.

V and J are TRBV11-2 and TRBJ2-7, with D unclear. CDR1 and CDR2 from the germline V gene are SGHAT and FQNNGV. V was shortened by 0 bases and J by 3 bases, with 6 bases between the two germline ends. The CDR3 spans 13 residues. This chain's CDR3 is CASSLDQIYEQYF. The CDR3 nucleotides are TGTGCCAGCAGCTTAGATCAAATCTACGAGCAGTACTTC.

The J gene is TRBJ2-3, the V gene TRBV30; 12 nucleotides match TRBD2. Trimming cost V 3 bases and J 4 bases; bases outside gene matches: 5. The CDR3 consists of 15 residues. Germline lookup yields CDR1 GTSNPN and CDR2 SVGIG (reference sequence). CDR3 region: CAWSQGLAGPDTQYF. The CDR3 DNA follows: TGTGCCTGGAGCCAGGGACTAGCGGGCCCAGATACGCAGTATTTT. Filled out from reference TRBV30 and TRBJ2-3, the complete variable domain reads SQTIHQWPATLVQPVGSPLSLECTVEGTSNPNLYWYRQAAGRGLQLLFYSVGIGQISSEVPQNLSASRPQDRQFILSSKKLLLSDSGFYLCAWSQGLAGPDTQYFGPGTRLTVL.

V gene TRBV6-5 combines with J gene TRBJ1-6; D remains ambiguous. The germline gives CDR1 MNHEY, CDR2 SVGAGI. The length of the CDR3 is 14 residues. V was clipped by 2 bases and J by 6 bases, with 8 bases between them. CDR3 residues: CASSYGSGNSPLHF. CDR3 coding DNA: TGTGCCAGCAGTTACGGCAGTGGTAATTCACCCCTCCACTTT.

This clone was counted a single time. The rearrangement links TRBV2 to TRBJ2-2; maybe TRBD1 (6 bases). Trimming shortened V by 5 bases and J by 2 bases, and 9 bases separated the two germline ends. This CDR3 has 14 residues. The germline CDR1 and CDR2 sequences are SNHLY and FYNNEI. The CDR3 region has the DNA TGTGCCAGCAGTTCGGGACAAAACACCGGGGAGCTGTTTTTT. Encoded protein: CASSSGQNTGELFF.

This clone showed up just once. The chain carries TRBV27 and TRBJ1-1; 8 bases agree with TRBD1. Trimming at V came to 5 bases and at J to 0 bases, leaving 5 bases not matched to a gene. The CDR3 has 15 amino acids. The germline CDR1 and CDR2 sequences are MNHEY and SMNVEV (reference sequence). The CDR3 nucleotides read TGTGCCAGCAGTGTCCGACAGGGGCTGAACACTGAAGCTTTCTTT. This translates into CASSVRQGLNTEAFF.

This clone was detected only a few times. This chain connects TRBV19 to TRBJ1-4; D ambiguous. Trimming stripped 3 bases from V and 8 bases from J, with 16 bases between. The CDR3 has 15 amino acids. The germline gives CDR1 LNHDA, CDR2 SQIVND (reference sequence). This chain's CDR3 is CASSMTRALREKLFF. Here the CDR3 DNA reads TGTGCCAGTAGTATGACTAGAGCCTTAAGAGAAAAACTGTTTTTT.

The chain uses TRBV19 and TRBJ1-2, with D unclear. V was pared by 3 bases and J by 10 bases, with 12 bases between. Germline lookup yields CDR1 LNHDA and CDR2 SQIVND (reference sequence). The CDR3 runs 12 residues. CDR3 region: CASSITTAVYTF. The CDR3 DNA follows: TGTGCCAGTAGTATTACGACGGCGGTCTACACCTTC.

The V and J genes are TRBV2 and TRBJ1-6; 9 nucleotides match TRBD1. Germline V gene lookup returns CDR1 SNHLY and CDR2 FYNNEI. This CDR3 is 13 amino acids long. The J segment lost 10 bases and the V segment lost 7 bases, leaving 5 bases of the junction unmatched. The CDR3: CASKTGGGSPLHF. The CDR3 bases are TGTGCCAGCAAAACAGGGGGCGGATCACCCCTCCACTTT.

The CDR3 protein is CASSLQGRTDTQYF. The DNA for the CDR3 is TGCGCCAGCAGCCTACAGGGACGCACAGATACGCAGTATTTT. This sequence joins TRBV4-1 and TRBJ2-3; D possibly corresponds to TRBD1 (6 bases). The V and J ends lost 4 bases and 1 base respectively, with 9 bases between them. This CDR3 region has 14 residues. Germline CDR1 reads MGHRA; CDR2 reads YSYEKL.

The CDR3 region has the DNA TGTGCCACCAGTGTTCAGGGGGCAGAAGGCTACACCTTC. This gives the protein CATSVQGAEGYTF. The chain joins TRBV24-1 to TRBJ1-2; 8 bases line up with TRBD1. CDR1 and CDR2 from the germline V gene are KGHDR and SFDVKD. After removal of 5 bases from V and 8 bases from J, the junction contained 6 bases not matched to a gene. The CDR3 contains 13 residues.

CDR3 sequence reads: CASSFGGPEQFF. CDR3 nucleotide sequence: TGTGCCAGCAGTTTTGGCGGGCCAGAGCAGTTCTTC. The chain carries TRBV28 and TRBJ2-1; the D gene is possibly TRBD2 (5 bases). This CDR3 has 12 amino acids. Germline values: CDR1 MDHEN, CDR2 SYDVKM. With 3 bases removed from V and 10 bases from J, the gap between germline ends came to 10 bases.

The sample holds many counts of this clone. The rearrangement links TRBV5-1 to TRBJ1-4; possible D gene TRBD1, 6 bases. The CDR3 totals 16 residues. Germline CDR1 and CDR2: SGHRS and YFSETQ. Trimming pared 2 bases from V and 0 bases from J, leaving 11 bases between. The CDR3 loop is CASSFDRQATNEKLFF. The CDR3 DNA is TGCGCCAGCAGCTTCGACAGGCAGGCAACTAATGAAAAACTGTTTTTT.

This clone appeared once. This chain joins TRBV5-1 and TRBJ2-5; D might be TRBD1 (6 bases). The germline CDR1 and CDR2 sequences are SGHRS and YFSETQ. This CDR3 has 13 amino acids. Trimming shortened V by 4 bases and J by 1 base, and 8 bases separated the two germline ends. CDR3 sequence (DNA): TGCGCCAGCAGCCGGGACACCCAAGAGACCCAGTACTTC. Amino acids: CASSRDTQETQYF.

Written as DNA, the CDR3 is TGTGCCAGCAGCCAAGATATAGGACAGGGACAGCCCCAGCATTTT. Translating gives CASSQDIGQGQPQHF. The rearrangement links TRBV3-1 (or the pseudogene TRBV3-2) to TRBJ1-5, with 8 bases aligning to TRBD1. Germline CDR1 reads LGHDT; CDR2 reads YNNKEL (reference sequence). V lost 0 bases, J lost 7 bases, and 5 bases stayed unmatched. The CDR3 consists of 15 residues.

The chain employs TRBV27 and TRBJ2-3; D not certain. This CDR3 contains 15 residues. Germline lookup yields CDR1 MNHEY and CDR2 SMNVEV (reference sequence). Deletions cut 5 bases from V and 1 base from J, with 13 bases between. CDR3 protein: CASSEFRYGTDTQYF. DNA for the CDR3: TGTGCCAGCAGTGAATTCAGGTACGGCACAGATACGCAGTATTTT.

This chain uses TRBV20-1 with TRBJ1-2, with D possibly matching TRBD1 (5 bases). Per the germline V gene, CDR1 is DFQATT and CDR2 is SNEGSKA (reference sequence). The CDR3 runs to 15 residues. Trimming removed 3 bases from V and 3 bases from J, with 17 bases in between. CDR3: CSASYTRDLYYGYTF. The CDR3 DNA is TGCAGTGCTAGTTATACGCGGGACTTATACTATGGCTACACCTTC.

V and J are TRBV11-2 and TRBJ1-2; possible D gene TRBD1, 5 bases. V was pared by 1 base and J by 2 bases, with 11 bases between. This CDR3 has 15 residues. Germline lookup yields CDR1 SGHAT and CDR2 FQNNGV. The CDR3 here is CASSLGGTSNYGYTF. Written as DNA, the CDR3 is TGTGCCAGCAGCTTAGGGGGGACTTCAAACTATGGCTACACCTTC.

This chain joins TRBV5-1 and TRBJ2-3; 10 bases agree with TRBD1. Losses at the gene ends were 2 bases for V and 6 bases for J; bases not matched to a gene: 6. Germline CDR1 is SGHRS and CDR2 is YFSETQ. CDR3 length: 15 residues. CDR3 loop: CASSFRQGASDTQYF. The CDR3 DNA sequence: TGCGCCAGCAGCTTTCGACAGGGGGCGTCCGATACGCAGTATTTT.

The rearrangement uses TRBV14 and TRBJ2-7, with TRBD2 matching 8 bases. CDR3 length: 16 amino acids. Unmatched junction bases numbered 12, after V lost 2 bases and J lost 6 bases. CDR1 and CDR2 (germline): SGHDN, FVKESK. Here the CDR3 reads CASSQTPGLGPPEQYF. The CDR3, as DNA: TGTGCCAGCAGCCAAACACCGGGACTAGGGCCCCCCGAGCAGTACTTC.

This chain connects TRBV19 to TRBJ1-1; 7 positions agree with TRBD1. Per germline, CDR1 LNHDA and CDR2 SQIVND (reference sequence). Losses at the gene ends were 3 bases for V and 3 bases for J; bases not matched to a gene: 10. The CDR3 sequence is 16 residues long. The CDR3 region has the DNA TGTGCCAGTAGTATGCCCACTCGAGGGGGCTACACTGAAGCTTTCTTT. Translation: CASSMPTRGGYTEAFF.

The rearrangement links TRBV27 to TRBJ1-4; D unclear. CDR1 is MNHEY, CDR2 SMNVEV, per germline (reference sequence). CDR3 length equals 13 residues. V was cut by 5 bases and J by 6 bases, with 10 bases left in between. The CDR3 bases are TGTGCCAGCAGTGGGGAGCGGGATGAAAAACTGTTTTTT. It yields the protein CASSGERDEKLFF.

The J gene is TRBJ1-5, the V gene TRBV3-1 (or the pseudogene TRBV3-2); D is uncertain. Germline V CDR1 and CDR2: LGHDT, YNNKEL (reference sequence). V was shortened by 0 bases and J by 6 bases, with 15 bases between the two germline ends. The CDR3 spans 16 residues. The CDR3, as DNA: TGTGCCAGCAGCCAAGAACCTCCTAACCGAGGTCAGCCCCAGCATTTT. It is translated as CASSQEPPNRGQPQHF.

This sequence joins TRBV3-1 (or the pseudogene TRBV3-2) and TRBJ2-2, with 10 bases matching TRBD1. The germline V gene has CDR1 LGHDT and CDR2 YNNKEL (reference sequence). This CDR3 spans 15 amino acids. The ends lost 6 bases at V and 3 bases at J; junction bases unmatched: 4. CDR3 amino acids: CASSPGTGDTGELFF. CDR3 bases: TGTGCCAGCAGTCCCGGGACAGGGGACACCGGGGAGCTGTTTTTT.

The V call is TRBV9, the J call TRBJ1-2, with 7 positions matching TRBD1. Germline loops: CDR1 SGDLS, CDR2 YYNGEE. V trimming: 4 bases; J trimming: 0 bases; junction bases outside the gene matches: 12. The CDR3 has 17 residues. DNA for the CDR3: TGTGCCAGCAGCCCCAGACAGGGTGGGGGTTCTAACTATGGCTACACCTTC. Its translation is CASSPRQGGGSNYGYTF.

In DNA, the CDR3 is TGTGCCAGTACGGGACTCAATCAGCCCCAGCATTTT. Its translation is CASTGLNQPQHF. The chain links TRBV19 to TRBJ1-5; D possibly corresponds to TRBD1 (5 bases). Trimming removed 7 bases at V and 3 bases at J, with 7 bases between. This CDR3 region has 12 residues. CDR1 and CDR2 (germline): LNHDA, SQIVND (reference sequence).